This is a list of T cell receptor beta chains from one sample in a study of Ad26.COV2.S vaccination and SARS-CoV-2 variants. The repertoire was sequenced with immunoSEQ multiplex PCR; TCRdb's copy has only in-frame clones and lacks some. There are 350,000 to 400,000 clones in the sample; 88% occur only once, and 3.5% lies in the top ten. The input for sequencing was peripheral blood, taken in a trial of Ad26.COV2.S vaccine versus placebo. These receptor sequences come from a person between 18 and 65 years old who received the Ad26.COV2.S COVID-19 vaccine or a placebo. Both conserved end residues are part of each CDR3. A D gene is named only where the DNA matches it firmly. Part of the rows lack a size; the others show once, few, many or a class for expanded clones.

d_call | j_call | v_call | clone_size | cdr3_nt | cdr3_aa
TRBD1 | TRBJ1-2 | TRBV9 | - | TGTGCCAGCAGCGTAGACCAGGGGGGGATCTATGGCTACACCTTC | CASSVDQGGIYGYTF
- | TRBJ2-5 | TRBV7-6 | - | TGTGCCAGCAGCTTAGTCCCGGGACTCGGTCAAGAGACCCAGTACTTC | CASSLVPGLGQETQYF
- | TRBJ2-7 | TRBV6-5 | once | TGTGCCAGCAGTCCACGACAGGCCTACGAGCAGTACTTC | CASSPRQAYEQYF
- | TRBJ1-1 | TRBV11-2 | few | TGTGCCAGCAGCTTAGATTCTTTGGGTAGGGGAGAAGCTTTCTTT | CASSLDSLGRGEAFF
TRBD1 | TRBJ1-1 | TRBV2 | - | TGTGCCAGCGGAATGGGCACAGGGGGTACTGAAGCTTTCTTT | CASGMGTGGTEAFF
- | TRBJ1-5 | TRBV19 | - | TGTGCCAGTAAACGGACGGGTTATAGCAATCAGCCCCAGCATTTT | CASKRTGYSNQPQHF
TRBD1 | TRBJ1-1 | TRBV11-2 | - | TGTGCCAGCAGCTGGCAGGGGGGCACTGAAGCTTTCTTT | CASSWQGGTEAFF
- | TRBJ2-1 | TRBV27 | - | TGTGCCAGCAGTTCAAACCATATCTATAAGAGGGATTACAATGAGCAGTTCTTC | CASSSNHIYKRDYNEQFF
- | TRBJ1-6 | TRBV6-5 | - | TGTGCCAGCAGTTTTTCGCCGGCTAATTCACCCCTCCACTTT | CASSFSPANSPLHF
- | TRBJ1-2 | TRBV19 | once | TGTGCCAGTAGTATAGACGGAGCTAACTATGGCTACACCTTC | CASSIDGANYGYTF
- | TRBJ2-1 | TRBV7-9 | - | TGTGCCAGCAGCCACCTCGACAGGCAGCAGTTCTTC | CASSHLDRQQFF
- | TRBJ2-7 | TRBV27 | - | TGTGCCAGCAGTTTAGGCCCTTTCTACGAGCAGTACTTC | CASSLGPFYEQYF
TRBD2 | TRBJ2-2 | TRBV10-2 | - | TGCGCCAGCACTTCTAGCGGGGGGGTACCCGGGGAGCTGTTTTTT | CASTSSGGVPGELFF
TRBD2 | TRBJ2-1 | TRBV6-5 | - | TGTGCCAGCAAGCTAGCGGACTCCTACAATGAGCAGTTCTTC | CASKLADSYNEQFF
TRBD1 | TRBJ2-7 | TRBV12-3/TRBV12-4 | - | TGTGCCAGCAGCTCTGACAGGGGGGTGGAGTACTTC | CASSSDRGVEYF
- | TRBJ1-2 | TRBV3-1/TRBV3-2 | - | TGTGCCAGCAGCCAAGATTGGTACGGACAAAGTCGTGGCTACACCTTC | CASSQDWYGQSRGYTF
TRBD1 | TRBJ1-2 | TRBV28 | - | TGTGCCAGCCGAGGGGACAGGGGAGAATCTAATGGCTACACCTTC | CASRGDRGESNGYTF
TRBD2 | TRBJ2-1 | TRBV7-9 | - | TGTGCCAGCAGCCCACTCTGGTGGCGGGGGGGCCACAATGAGCAGTTCTTC | CASSPLWWRGGHNEQFF
- | TRBJ1-1 | TRBV5-5 | - | TGTGCCAGCAGCTTACTGCCGGGCACTGAAGCTTTCTTT | CASSLLPGTEAFF
- | TRBJ1-4 | TRBV4-1 | - | TGCGCCAGCAGCCACCGGACAGCTAATGAAAAACTGTTTTTT | CASSHRTANEKLFF
- | TRBJ1-2 | TRBV2 | - | TGTGCCAGCAGTGAAGATGTAGGGGGTCCCTATGGCTACACCTTC | CASSEDVGGPYGYTF
- | TRBJ2-3 | TRBV18 | - | TGTGCCAGCTCACCTTTTTTCGAGGGGCAGATCACAGATACGCAGTATTTT | CASSPFFEGQITDTQYF
- | TRBJ1-5 | TRBV7-8 | few | TGTGCCAGCAGCTTAGGCAGGGGCAATCAGCCCCAGCATTTT | CASSLGRGNQPQHF
- | TRBJ1-5 | TRBV6-5 | - | TGTGCCAGCTCGGACAGCAACAATCAGCCCCAGCATTTT | CASSDSNNQPQHF
- | TRBJ2-3 | TRBV5-4 | - | TGTGCCAGCAGCCAGGGCGGGGCCGCAGATACGCAGTATTTT | CASSQGGAADTQYF
TRBD2 | TRBJ2-5 | TRBV7-2 | - | TGTGCCAGCTCCAGCGGGGGGCAAGAGACCCAGTACTTC | CASSSGGQETQYF
- | TRBJ2-2 | TRBV3-1/TRBV3-2 | - | TGTGCCAGCAGATTACAGGGACGCGGCACCGGGGAGCTGTTTTTT | CASRLQGRGTGELFF
TRBD1 | TRBJ1-2 | TRBV6-2/TRBV6-3 | - | TGTGCCAGCAGTTACCCAATCCCGGGACAGGGGGTTCGGTATGGCTACACCTTC | CASSYPIPGQGVRYGYTF
TRBD1 | TRBJ1-1 | TRBV18 | - | TGTGCCAGCTCACCACAAACAGGGGGCACTGAAGCTTTCTTT | CASSPQTGGTEAFF
- | TRBJ2-7 | TRBV19 | - | TGTGCCAGTAGTATAGATTCAGGTTCGATCTACGAGCAGTACTTC | CASSIDSGSIYEQYF
- | TRBJ1-2 | TRBV6-5 | once | TGTGCCAGCTCCCCCCACAGAGCAGACAGCTATGGCTACACCTTC | CASSPHRADSYGYTF
- | TRBJ1-1 | TRBV24-1 | - | TGTGCCACCATAGTGATAGGGGCAATGAACACTGAAGCTTTCTTT | CATIVIGAMNTEAFF
- | TRBJ2-3 | TRBV6-1 | - | TGTGCCAGCAGTGAAGCCTCCGGGTCAGATACGCAGTATTTT | CASSEASGSDTQYF
- | TRBJ2-3 | TRBV5-1 | - | TGCGCCAGCAGCTTTGGGGAGGATACGCAGTATTTT | CASSFGEDTQYF
- | TRBJ2-2 | TRBV2 | - | TGTGCCAGCAGTGAAATTCAGGGGAGCACCGGGGAGCTGTTTTTT | CASSEIQGSTGELFF
- | TRBJ2-2 | TRBV24-1 | - | TGTGCCACCTGCCCCCGGGACGCGAACACCGGGGAGCTGTTTTTT | CATCPRDANTGELFF
- | TRBJ1-6 | TRBV30 | - | TGTGCCTGGAGTGGCCGGGGTAGGGGTTCACCCCTCCACTTT | CAWSGRGRGSPLHF
- | TRBJ2-7 | TRBV6-5 | - | TGTGCCAGCAGTTACTCGATGGCGGTCGGGACCTACGAGCAGTACTTC | CASSYSMAVGTYEQYF
- | TRBJ1-6 | TRBV7-2 | once | TGTGCCAGCAGCTTAGCGGGTCCCGATAATTCACCCCTCCACTTT | CASSLAGPDNSPLHF